What follows are 24 T cell receptor beta chains derived from one specimen sequenced in a study of shared clonotypes between healthy human individuals. Naive CD8 cells, CD45RO-negative and positively selected for CCR7, excluded terminally differentiated effector memory CD45RA+ cells. The table came from immunoSEQ multiplex PCR; TCRdb's copy has only in-frame clones and leaves some out. The sample records hundreds of thousands of clones, about 98% being singletons. Sequenced material: naive CD8+ T cells sorted from blood. The receptors originated from a man aged 25 to 40 in good health.

The rearrangement links TRBV5-4 to TRBJ2-5, with D perhaps matching TRBD1 or TRBD2 (5 bases each). CDR1 and CDR2 (germline): SGHNT, YYREEE (reference sequence). This CDR3 is 15 amino acids long. V was shortened by 4 bases and J by 3 bases, with 16 bases between the two germline ends. In DNA form, the CDR3 reads TGTGCCAGCAGCCCTGAGGGGCTAACAAAAGAGACCCAGTACTTC. It is translated as CASSPEGLTKETQYF.

J is TRBJ1-1 and V is TRBV27, with a weak D call TRBD1 (6 bases). Germline loops: CDR1 MNHEY, CDR2 SMNVEV (reference sequence). CDR3 length: 13 residues. Trimming pared 1 base from V and 7 bases from J, leaving 10 bases between. CDR3 sequence (DNA): TGTGCCAGCAGTTTATTCCGGGGGCATGAAGCTTTCTTT. The encoded protein is CASSLFRGHEAFF.

The chain employs TRBV5-6 and TRBJ2-7; the D is unclear. Germline lookup yields CDR1 SGHDT and CDR2 YYEEEE. V lost 2 bases and J lost 2, with 11 bases in between. The CDR3 sequence is 14 residues long. CDR3 nucleotide sequence: TGTGCCAGCAGCTTAGGCCGTAGACCCTACGAGCAGTACTTC. Protein product: CASSLGRRPYEQYF.

The chain recombines TRBV29-1 with TRBJ1-1; no definite D call. Trimming took 8 bases from V and 6 from J, leaving 16 bases between them. Looked up from germline, CDR1 is SQVTM and CDR2 is ANQGSEA. The CDR3 runs 12 residues. The CDR3 DNA reads TGCAGCTCCGTGATGCGTGGACCTGAAGCTTTCTTT. This encodes CSSVMRGPEAFF.

V gene TRBV7-9 combines with J gene TRBJ1-2; tentatively, D is TRBD1 (6 bases). V was shortened by 3 bases and J by 2 bases, with 16 bases between the two germline ends. From germline, CDR1 is SEHNR and CDR2 FQNEAQ (reference sequence). CDR3 length equals 16 residues. DNA for the CDR3: TGTGCCAGCAGCTTCGGCCCAGGGGCCGGGAACTATGGCTACACCTTC. It is translated as CASSFGPGAGNYGYTF.

V is TRBV4-3 and J is TRBJ2-1; TRBD2 matches at 7 bases. Germline V CDR1 and CDR2: LGHNA, YSLEER. V lost 0 bases, J lost 9 bases, and 11 bases stayed unmatched. The CDR3 runs to 16 residues. CDR3 amino acids: CASSQDGPGGTIEQFF. CDR3 DNA: TGCGCCAGCAGCCAAGATGGACCGGGAGGCACCATTGAGCAGTTCTTC.

This chain connects TRBV29-1 to TRBJ2-7; TRBD2 aligns across 9 bases. The trim removed 1 base at V and 5 bases at J, leaving 15 bases unmatched. Per the germline V gene, CDR1 is SQVTM and CDR2 is ANQGSEA. CDR3 length: 17 amino acids. The CDR3 loop is CSVEGSGSGFLRNEQYF. The CDR3 DNA reads TGCAGCGTTGAAGGTAGCGGGAGTGGATTCCTGAGAAACGAGCAGTACTTC.

This chain links TRBV28 with TRBJ2-2, with D hard to call. The CDR3 consists of 12 residues. From germline, CDR1 is MDHEN and CDR2 SYDVKM. V dropped 5 bases and J dropped 6 bases, with 7 bases sitting between them. CDR3 loop: CASSPFSGELFF. The DNA of the CDR3 is TGTGCCAGCAGTCCCTTTTCCGGGGAGCTGTTTTTT.

The genes are TRBV7-6 and TRBJ2-7, with TRBD1 identical over 9 bases. This CDR3 is built from 14 residues. The germline gives CDR1 SGHVS, CDR2 FNYEAQ. The V gene end was trimmed by 0 bases and the J gene end by 4 bases; junction bases not matched to a gene: 1. This CDR3 is CASSLADRGYEQYF. DNA for the CDR3: TGTGCCAGCAGCTTAGCCGACAGGGGGTACGAGCAGTACTTC.

Written as DNA, the CDR3 is TGCGCCAGCAGCCAAGATGGTGAAAAACTGTTTTTT. This sequence encodes CASSQDGEKLFF. The chain employs TRBV4-1 and TRBJ1-4; D is unresolved. The CDR3 is 12 residues long. CDR1 is MGHRA and CDR2 is YSYEKL in the germline V gene. Trimming cost V 0 bases and J 7 bases, with 3 bases left between them.

The chain couples TRBV7-9 to TRBJ1-2; D is unclear. Germline V gene sequence: CDR1 SEHNR, CDR2 FQNEAQ (reference sequence). This CDR3 is 13 amino acids long. The ends were cut back, 1 base at V and 4 bases at J, with 7 bases in the middle. The CDR3 region has the DNA TGTGCCAGCAGCTTAGGTCAACCCTATGGCTACACCTTC. Residues: CASSLGQPYGYTF.

V and J are TRBV7-9 and TRBJ2-5, with D tentatively TRBD1 (6 bases). Between the trimmed V and J ends, which lost 3 bases and 3 bases, there was a span of 8 bases. CDR1 and CDR2 from the germline V gene are SEHNR and FQNEAQ (reference sequence). This CDR3 is built from 13 residues. CDR3 nucleotides: TGTGCCAGCAGCTTGCAGGGGAAAGAGACCCAGTACTTC. The encoded protein is CASSLQGKETQYF.

The chain joins TRBV7-6 to TRBJ2-6; D gene ambiguous. Trimming removed 3 bases at V and 0 bases at J, with 6 bases between. Germline V lookup: CDR1 SGHVS, CDR2 FNYEAQ. This CDR3 is 15 amino acids long. The CDR3: CASSFPGSGANVLTF. CDR3 nucleotide sequence: TGTGCCAGCAGCTTCCCAGGCTCTGGGGCCAACGTCCTGACTTTC.

V usage is TRBV9 and J usage is TRBJ1-1; no firm D call. The CDR3 is 15 amino acids. V was clipped by 3 bases and J by 6 bases, with 18 bases between them. In germline, CDR1 is SGDLS, CDR2 YYNGEE. The CDR3 protein is CASSGIPPHLPEAFF. CDR3 in DNA: TGTGCCAGCAGCGGCATCCCCCCCCACCTCCCTGAAGCTTTCTTT.

J is TRBJ2-1 and V is TRBV6-4; D is perhaps TRBD1 (5 bases). Germline assignment: CDR1 MRHNA and CDR2 SNTAGT. This CDR3 spans 15 amino acids. Trimming took 0 bases from V and 0 from J, leaving 6 bases between them. CDR3 nucleotides: TGTGCCAGCAGTGACTCCGACAGCTCCTACAATGAGCAGTTCTTC. Amino acid sequence: CASSDSDSSYNEQFF.

V usage is TRBV4-1 and J usage is TRBJ2-1, with 8 bases aligning to TRBD1. The ends lost 4 bases at V and 8 bases at J; junction bases unmatched: 10. The CDR3 consists of 15 residues. Germline V lookup: CDR1 MGHRA, CDR2 YSYEKL. The CDR3 DNA follows: TGCGCCAGCAGCCTTCCTGTGCAGGGGGCCGATGAGCAGTTCTTC. The encoded protein is CASSLPVQGADEQFF.

The gene calls are TRBV28 and TRBJ2-2; D might be TRBD1 (6 bases). The CDR3 consists of 14 residues. With 7 bases removed from V and 6 bases from J, the gap between germline ends came to 15 bases. Germline V lookup: CDR1 MDHEN, CDR2 SYDVKM. This chain's CDR3 is CASNPGHLSGELFF. For the CDR3, the DNA is TGTGCCAGCAATCCGGGACACCTCTCCGGGGAGCTGTTTTTT.

V gene TRBV9 combines with J gene TRBJ2-5; D unclear. Germline assignment: CDR1 SGDLS and CDR2 YYNGEE. Trimming shortened V by 1 base and J by 1 base, and 8 bases separated the two germline ends. This CDR3 region has 14 residues. CDR3 amino acids: CASSVSGTQETQYF. The DNA for the CDR3 is TGTGCCAGCAGCGTATCGGGCACCCAAGAGACCCAGTACTTC. Full variable domain (remainder filled in from reference TRBV9 and TRBJ2-5): DSGVTQTPKHLITATGQRVTLRCSPRSGDLSVYWYQQSLDQGLQFLIQYYNGEERAKGNILERFSAQQFPDLHSELNLSSLELGDSALYFCASSVSGTQETQYFGPGTRLLVL.

The chain links TRBV7-9 to TRBJ2-3; 12 bases are a match to TRBD2. J gave up 5 bases and V 4 bases, and 4 bases lay outside the gene matches. There are 15 residues in the CDR3. CDR1 SEHNR and CDR2 FQNEAQ come from the germline V gene (reference sequence). CDR3 protein: CASSSGLAGIDTQYF. The CDR3 DNA reads TGTGCCAGCAGCTCCGGACTAGCGGGAATAGATACGCAGTATTTT.

The V call is TRBV28, the J call TRBJ2-7, with D unresolved. Trimming removed 5 bases at V and 2 bases at J, with 7 bases between. CDR3 length equals 12 residues. The germline V gene has CDR1 MDHEN and CDR2 SYDVKM. CDR3 in DNA: TGTGCCAGCAGTGCCCCAACCTACGAGCAGTACTTC. It codes for CASSAPTYEQYF.

The rearrangement joins TRBV5-1 to TRBJ2-1; 8 bases match TRBD1. CDR1 and CDR2 from the germline V gene are SGHRS and YFSETQ. The CDR3 consists of 15 residues. V was pared by 4 bases and J by 1 base, with 4 bases of the junction left unmatched. In nucleotides, the CDR3 is TGCGCCAGCAGCGGAAACAGGGGGTCCTACAATGAGCAGTTCTTC. Its translation: CASSGNRGSYNEQFF.

J is TRBJ1-1 and V is TRBV7-2, with D uncertain. Trimming removed 2 bases from V and 0 bases from J, with 7 bases in between. Germline CDR1 and CDR2: SGHTA and FQGNSA. This CDR3 spans 14 amino acids. CDR3 residues: CASSLFGMNTEAFF. The CDR3, as DNA: TGTGCCAGCAGCTTATTCGGGATGAACACTGAAGCTTTCTTT.

The rearrangement links TRBV9 to TRBJ1-4, with D perhaps TRBD1 (6 bases). This CDR3 contains 16 residues. The ends were cut back, 1 base at V and 7 bases at J, with 17 bases in the middle. CDR1 and CDR2 from the germline V gene are SGDLS and YYNGEE. This CDR3 is CASSVRGAPRGEKLFF. Here the CDR3 DNA reads TGTGCCAGCAGCGTAAGGGGGGCGCCGAGGGGTGAAAAACTGTTTTTT.

The chain employs TRBV13 and TRBJ2-2; TRBD1 might be the D (6 bases). Looked up from germline, CDR1 is PRHDT and CDR2 is FYEKMQ (reference sequence). The CDR3 runs to 16 residues. Trimming pared 3 bases from V and 0 bases from J, leaving 11 bases between. CDR3 DNA sequence: TGTGCCAGCAGCTTCGCGGACAGTCCGAACACCGGGGAGCTGTTTTTT. Its translation: CASSFADSPNTGELFF. The full variable domain, its missing parts supplied by reference TRBV13 and TRBJ2-2, is AAGVIQSPRHLIKEKRETATLKCYPIPRHDTVYWYQQGPGQDPQFLISFYEKMQSDKGSIPDRFSAQQFSDYHSELNMSSLELGDSALYFCASSFADSPNTGELFFGEGSRLTVL.